Listed below are T cell receptor beta chains from one sample, sequenced in a study of blood T cell repertoires in COVID-19. Sequenced by immunoSEQ multiplex PCR; TCRdb stores in-frame clones only, minus some. The repertoire has about 50,000 clones, 65% to 85% of them found once; the top ten carry 35% to 55%. The sequencing input was peripheral blood. The receptors were sampled from a man aged 70 or older with active or convalescent COVID-19. Each CDR3 is given with its conserved first and last residue. Each record gives: D gene, V gene, clone size, J gene, CDR3 DNA, CDR3 protein. The D gene is left open where the match is weak. Size is stated for part of the rows, as once, few or many counts, or as a class when the clone is expanded.

TRBD1	TRBV6-5	NA	TRBJ1-2	TGTGCCAGCAGGAACGGACAGGGAGCTAACTATGGCTACACCTTC	CASRNGQGANYGYTF
TRBD1	TRBV27	NA	TRBJ2-1	TGTGCCAGCGGTACCGGGACAGGGTTCTACAATGAGCAGTTCTTC	CASGTGTGFYNEQFF
NA	TRBV7-2	NA	TRBJ2-6	TGTGCCAGCAGTTTTACAGGGACTGGGGCCAACGTCCTGACTTTC	CASSFTGTGANVLTF
TRBD2	TRBV7-3	NA	TRBJ2-3	TGTGCCAGCAGCTTGACTAGCGGGAGAGGGACAGATACGCAGTATTTT	CASSLTSGRGTDTQYF
TRBD2	TRBV7-6	NA	TRBJ2-3	TGTGCCAGCAAACAACGGCTGACTAGCGGCCTCAGCACAGATACGCAGTATTTT	CASKQRLTSGLSTDTQYF
TRBD1	TRBV30	few	TRBJ1-2	TGTGCCTGTCCCGGACAGGGGAGGAACTATGGCTACACCTTC	CACPGQGRNYGYTF
NA	TRBV5-1	NA	TRBJ2-1	TGCGCCAGCAGCCTCGGACAAAAAGGGAATGAGCAGTTCTTC	CASSLGQKGNEQFF
NA	TRBV19	NA	TRBJ2-7	TGTGCCAGTAGTCCTAACAGGGCCCCCTACGAGCAGTACTTC	CASSPNRAPYEQYF
NA	TRBV6-2/TRBV6-3	medium-sized	TRBJ2-4	TGTGCCAGCAGTCTGACTTCCCGAGGCATTCAGTACTTC	CASSLTSRGIQYF
TRBD2	TRBV3-1/TRBV3-2	NA	TRBJ2-7	TGTGCCAGCAGCCTCGGGACTAGCGGGAGCTACGAGCAGTACTTC	CASSLGTSGSYEQYF
TRBD1	TRBV11-2	NA	TRBJ2-4	TGTGCCAGCAGCCCTACCCGAGGACAGGGGAACATTCAGTACTTC	CASSPTRGQGNIQYF
NA	TRBV6-5	few	TRBJ1-6	TGTGCCAGCAGAAGGGGATCCTATAATTCACCCCTCCACTTT	CASRRGSYNSPLHF
NA	TRBV2	NA	TRBJ1-5	TGTGCCAGCAGTGCCGGACTCGGGCAGCCCCAGCATTTT	CASSAGLGQPQHF
NA	TRBV15	NA	TRBJ2-1	TGTGCCATAGGGGCCGGCTACAATGAGCAGTTCTTC	CAIGAGYNEQFF
NA	TRBV2	NA	TRBJ1-4	TGTGCCAGCAGTGCGACACCCAGGGATGAAAAACTGTTTTTT	CASSATPRDEKLFF
NA	TRBV6-6	NA	TRBJ2-2	TGTGCCAGCTCACAGCGGTCCGTTCCCCCCGGGGAGCTGTTTTTT	CASSQRSVPPGELFF
NA	TRBV11-3	NA	TRBJ1-4	TGTGCCAGCAGCTCCTCCCGGGGGATTAATGAAAAACTGTTTTTT	CASSSSRGINEKLFF
TRBD2	TRBV30	NA	TRBJ2-1	TGTGCCTGGTCCATGGCGGGGGGAAACTACAATGAGCAGTTCTTC	CAWSMAGGNYNEQFF
TRBD1	TRBV7-9	NA	TRBJ1-1	TGTGCCAGCAGCTCCAAGGGGACAGGGGAACTTGAAGCTTTCTTT	CASSSKGTGELEAFF
NA	TRBV29-1	NA	TRBJ1-6	TGCAGCGTTGAAGTGCAGGGCAGGAATAATTCACCCCTCCACTTT	CSVEVQGRNNSPLHF
TRBD2	TRBV6-6	NA	TRBJ2-1	TGTGCCAGCAGGGAGGGGAGCGGGATAAGAAATGAGCAGTTCTTC	CASREGSGIRNEQFF
TRBD1	TRBV5-5	NA	TRBJ1-2	TGTGCCAGCAGCCCTCCCGGGACAGGGGCTCGAGGCTACACCTTC	CASSPPGTGARGYTF
TRBD2	TRBV7-9	once	TRBJ2-4	TGTGCCAGCAGCTCCCCGACTAGCGGGAGGGCCAAAAACATTCAGTACTTC	CASSSPTSGRAKNIQYF
TRBD1	TRBV6-5	NA	TRBJ1-1	TGTGCCAGCAGTTTGGCAGGGGGGTTGAACACTGAAGCTTTCTTT	CASSLAGGLNTEAFF
NA	TRBV6-5	NA	TRBJ1-1	TGTGCCAGCAGTCGGGGGAACACTGAAGCTTTCTTT	CASSRGNTEAFF
NA	TRBV30	NA	TRBJ1-2	TGTGCCTGGAGTGTGAACAGGGTAGACTATGGCTACACCTTC	CAWSVNRVDYGYTF
NA	TRBV6-4	NA	TRBJ2-6	TGTGCCAGCAGTGATACAACAGGTACTGGGGCCAACGTCCTGACTTTC	CASSDTTGTGANVLTF
TRBD1	TRBV5-6	NA	TRBJ2-1	TGTGCCAGCAGCTCCTCGGGACAGGGCCGGTACAATGAGCAGTTCTTC	CASSSSGQGRYNEQFF
NA	TRBV23-1	NA	TRBJ2-5	TGCGCCAGCAGTCAATCCAGACTTGGGGAGACCCAGTACTTC	CASSQSRLGETQYF
NA	TRBV6-5	NA	TRBJ2-1	TGTGCCAGCAGTCCCGGGGACTCTCGTATCAATGAGCAGTTCTTC	CASSPGDSRINEQFF
TRBD1	TRBV7-2	few	TRBJ1-4	TGTGCCAGCAGCTTCCAGGGGGGCCCAACTAATGAAAAACTGTTTTTT	CASSFQGGPTNEKLFF
TRBD2	TRBV24-1	NA	TRBJ2-3	TGTGCCACCAGTGACCCGGGACTAGCGGGGGGAGATACGCAGTATTTT	CATSDPGLAGGDTQYF